The 14 T cell receptor beta chains given below trace back to one sample, sequenced in a study of blood T cell repertoires in COVID-19. The assay was immunoSEQ multiplex PCR, and TCRdb's table has in-frame clones only and misses some. Seen here are 300,000 to 400,000 clones, roughly 85% observed once, and the top ten hold roughly 4.2%. Sequencing was done on a sample of PBMCs or T cells enriched from blood (not recorded which). The receptors originated from a woman aged 40 to 55 with acute COVID-19.

Of note for this clone: The sample carries other DNA sequences with the same CDR3. The rearrangement joins TRBV7-2 to TRBJ2-5; D is possibly TRBD2 (6 bases). CDR1 is SGHTA, CDR2 FQGNSA, per germline. The ends were cut back, 1 base at V and 5 bases at J, with 8 bases in the middle. CDR3 size: 13 residues. The CDR3 bases are TGTGCCAGCAGCTTAGGGGGGAGGGAGACCCAGTACTTC. This encodes CASSLGGRETQYF.

This chain links TRBV7-3 with TRBJ2-2; D possibly corresponds to TRBD2 (6 bases). CDR1 is SGHTA and CDR2 is FQGTGA in the germline V gene. This CDR3 is built from 18 residues. V gave up 4 bases and J gave up 0 bases, with 18 bases separating them. CDR3 amino acids: CASSSTGTSVSNTGELFF. CDR3 sequence (DNA): TGTGCCAGCAGCTCCACTGGGACTTCCGTTTCGAACACCGGGGAGCTGTTTTTT.

This clone appeared a single time. The V gene is TRBV7-2, the J gene TRBJ2-4; 7 nucleotides line up with TRBD1. In germline, CDR1 is SGHTA, CDR2 FQGNSA. The length of the CDR3 is 14 residues. V lost 2 bases to trimming and J lost 7 bases; unmatched junction nucleotides: 5. DNA for the CDR3: TGTGCCAGCAGCTTATCGGGACAGCTGAACATTCAGTACTTC. It specifies CASSLSGQLNIQYF. The full variable domain, its missing parts supplied by reference TRBV7-2 and TRBJ2-4, is GAGVSQSPSNKVTEKGKDVELRCDPISGHTALYWYRQSLGQGLEFLIYFQGNSAPDKSGLPSDRFSAERTGGSVSTLTIQRTQQEDSAVYLCASSLSGQLNIQYFGAGTRLSVL.

This chain connects TRBV6-2 or TRBV6-3 to TRBJ2-7; possibly TRBD2 for D (5 bases). This CDR3 contains 14 residues. From germline, CDR1 is MNHEY and CDR2 SVGEGT. Trimming removed 2 bases from V and 6 bases from J, with 14 bases in between. DNA for the CDR3: TGTGCCAGCAGTTACGAAGCCGTTGCGGGCGAGCAGTACTTC. Amino acids: CASSYEAVAGEQYF.

The J gene is TRBJ2-7, the V gene TRBV6-5; maybe TRBD1 (6 bases). Trimming pared 6 bases from V and 0 bases from J, leaving 15 bases between. The CDR3 is 15 residues long. The germline CDR1 and CDR2 sequences are MNHEY and SVGAGI. The CDR3 DNA reads TGTGCCAGCAGGATAGCTCAGGGGTCCTCCTACGAGCAGTACTTC. Its translation is CASRIAQGSSYEQYF.

The chain links TRBV28 to TRBJ2-1; 10 bases match TRBD2. The CDR3 runs to 19 residues. V shed 6 bases and J 9 bases; nucleotides not matched to a gene: 23. Germline values: CDR1 MDHEN, CDR2 SYDVKM. In DNA form, the CDR3 reads TGTGCCAGCAGCTCCTATGGGGGCTGGCCAGCGGGAGGGCTTGGTGAGCAGTTCTTC. As protein: CASSSYGGWPAGGLGEQFF.

In this sample, this clone turned up once. The CDR3 spells CASSFSHRADQPQHF. DNA of the CDR3: TGTGCCAGCAGCTTTTCGCACAGGGCGGATCAGCCCCAGCATTTT. The gene calls are TRBV7-2 and TRBJ1-5, with D possibly TRBD1 on 6 matching bases. The V gene's germline CDR1 is SGHTA and CDR2 FQGNSA. Trimming removed 3 bases at V and 5 bases at J, with 14 bases between. The CDR3 extends over 15 amino acids.

The chain is built from TRBV3-1 (or the pseudogene TRBV3-2) and TRBJ2-2, with a possible D match to TRBD1 (6 bases). CDR3 length equals 15 residues. Per germline, CDR1 LGHDT and CDR2 YNNKEL (reference sequence). V dropped 2 bases and J dropped 6 bases, with 13 bases sitting between them. The DNA of the CDR3 is TGTGCCAGCAGCCAATCAGAACAGGGCCCCGGGGAGCTGTTTTTT. Its translation is CASSQSEQGPGELFF.

V usage is TRBV7-8 and J usage is TRBJ2-7, with D perhaps matching TRBD2 (6 bases). The germline V and J ends were trimmed by 8 bases and 2 bases, with 19 bases remaining between them. The CDR3 has 15 residues. Germline CDR1 reads SGHVS; CDR2 reads FQNEAQ. CDR3 loop: CASSPLAGNTYEQYF. The CDR3 nucleotides read TGTGCCAGCTCCCCTTTGGCGGGAAATACCTACGAGCAGTACTTC.

The CDR3 DNA is TGTGCCAGCAGCCCAGATCCTCGGGGACTCGGGTATGGCTACACCTTC. Translating it yields CASSPDPRGLGYGYTF. The chain uses TRBV7-3 and TRBJ1-2; possibly TRBD1 for D (5 bases). Germline CDR1 is SGHTA and CDR2 is FQGTGA. Trimming took 5 bases from V and 5 from J, leaving 21 bases between them. The CDR3 is made up of 16 amino acids.

The rearrangement links TRBV7-3 to TRBJ2-3, with a tentative D call TRBD2 (7 bases). V was clipped by 4 bases and J by 2 bases, with 16 bases between them. CDR1 is SGHTA, CDR2 FQGTGA, per germline. The CDR3 contains 16 residues. DNA of the CDR3: TGTGCCAGCAGCTCCCATACCGGGGGGCCCACAGATACGCAGTATTTT. Protein product: CASSSHTGGPTDTQYF.

The chain carries TRBV6-5 and TRBJ2-7; D is undetermined. The CDR3 has 12 amino acids. With 7 bases removed from V and 4 bases from J, the gap between germline ends came to 11 bases. Germline loops: CDR1 MNHEY, CDR2 SVGAGI. CDR3 DNA sequence: TGTGCCAGCAACCCGGGTCAGTACGAGCAGTACTTC. It encodes CASNPGQYEQYF.

The chain joins TRBV27 to TRBJ1-6; the match to TRBD1 covers 7 bases. The CDR3 length is 15 residues. After removal of 6 bases from V and 6 bases from J, the junction contained 8 bases not matched to a gene. Germline V gene data show CDR1 as MNHEY and CDR2 as SMNVEV (reference sequence). In DNA form, the CDR3 reads TGTGCCAGCAGAATAGCCGGGACAGCTAATTCACCCCTCCACTTT. As protein: CASRIAGTANSPLHF.

The chain employs TRBV6-5 and TRBJ1-2, with 8 bases lining up with TRBD1. The CDR3 loop spans 16 amino acids. The J segment lost 5 bases and the V segment lost 0 bases, leaving 8 bases of the junction unmatched. The germline V gene encodes CDR1 MNHEY and CDR2 SVGAGI. CDR3 region: CASSYSPGGAVYGYTF. The CDR3 DNA follows: TGTGCCAGCAGTTACTCTCCAGGGGGCGCGGTATATGGCTACACCTTC.